These 5 T cell receptor beta chains share one sample of origin, sequenced in a study of graft-versus-host responses after intestinal transplantation. For these TCRs, the target antigens are not known. Only in-frame clones appear in the TCRdb table, and some are missing; sequencing was by immunoSEQ multiplex PCR. Among under 95,000 clones listed, 70% to 90% were seen once. The source material was unstimulated CD8+ T cells sorted from spleen or lymph node cells, sampled before intestinal transplant. The receptors come from a human donor who received an intestinal transplant.

The V gene is TRBV2, the J gene TRBJ2-7, with TRBD1 as a possible D gene (5 bases). The CDR3 has 14 amino acids. Trimming left V 3 bases short and J 5 bases short, with 14 bases between. Germline CDR1 is SNHLY and CDR2 is FYNNEI. CDR3 protein: CASSEVPQGDEQYF. DNA for the CDR3: TGTGCCAGCAGTGAGGTCCCGCAGGGCGACGAGCAGTACTTC.

This clone was seen a few times. The V call is TRBV5-6, the J call TRBJ1-4; D unresolved. Trimming left V 3 bases short and J 8 bases short, with 8 bases between. The germline V gene has CDR1 SGHDT and CDR2 YYEEEE. CDR3 length equals 12 residues. DNA for the CDR3: TGTGCCAGCAGCTCAGGAAGCGAAAAACTGTTTTTT. Encoded protein: CASSSGSEKLFF.

V gene TRBV15 combines with J gene TRBJ2-6, with 13 bases aligning to TRBD2. CDR3 length equals 18 residues. CDR1 and CDR2 (germline): LNHNV, YYDKDF (reference sequence). V lost 4 bases and J lost 4; bases outside the gene matches: 7. This CDR3 is CATSNGLAGAAGANVLTF. CDR3 sequence (DNA): TGTGCCACCAGCAATGGACTAGCGGGAGCGGCCGGGGCCAACGTCCTGACTTTC.

The genes are TRBV28 and TRBJ2-7; tentative D call: TRBD2 (5 bases). The CDR3 extends over 15 amino acids. The V end was cut by 6 bases, the J end by 7 bases, with 22 bases between. CDR1 and CDR2 from the germline V gene are MDHEN and SYDVKM. The CDR3 protein is CASSAPLLGWWEQYF. CDR3 nucleotides: TGTGCCAGCAGCGCACCCCTACTAGGCTGGTGGGAGCAGTACTTC.

J is TRBJ2-7 and V is TRBV4-1, with 8 bases identical to TRBD1. The CDR3 spans 15 residues. The trim removed 2 bases at V and 4 bases at J, leaving 7 bases unmatched. The germline CDR1 and CDR2 sequences are MGHRA and YSYEKL. DNA of the CDR3: TGCGCCAGCAGCCAATGGCCAGGGGGCTTGTACGAGCAGTACTTC. Translation gives CASSQWPGGLYEQYF.